A selection of T cell receptor beta chains follows, all from one sample in a study of T cell repertoires in cytomegalovirus infection. No antigen has been assigned to these receptors. TCRdb recomputed calls from the reads with MiXCR, one row per CDR3 protein. The sample has 54,000 or so distinct CDR3 sequences, 33% seen once. Input material: PBMCs, sequenced either directly or after in vitro stimulation (not recorded which). These TCRs come from a human donor in good health (CMV status not recorded). Some clones in this sample may be carry-over from other donors' samples. Both conserved end residues are part of each CDR3. Fields, in order: J gene, clone size, V gene, D gene, CDR3 protein, CDR3 DNA. A D gene is named only where the DNA matches it firmly. Clone size is shown for a subset of rows, as once, few, many or a class of expanded clone.

j_gene: TRBJ2-3
abundance: .
v_gene: TRBV9
d_gene: .
CDR3aa: CASSVGAISTDTQYF
CDR3nt: TGTGCCAGCAGCGTAGGGGCCATTAGCACAGATACGCAGTATTTT

j_gene: TRBJ2-1
abundance: once
v_gene: TRBV24-1
d_gene: TRBD2
CDR3aa: CATSDPRRESNEQFF
CDR3nt: TGTGCCACCAGTGACCCCAGGCGGGAGTCGAATGAGCAGTTCTTC

j_gene: TRBJ1-6
abundance: .
v_gene: TRBV6-6
d_gene: TRBD1
CDR3aa: CASRLTSGGNSPLHF
CDR3nt: TGTGCCAGCAGACTCACTTCAGGGGGCAATTCACCCCTCCACTTT

j_gene: TRBJ1-6
abundance: .
v_gene: TRBV6-5
d_gene: TRBD1
CDR3aa: CASSPTTGPYNSPLHF
CDR3nt: TGTGCCAGCAGTCCAACGACAGGGCCTTATAATTCACCCCTCCACTTT

j_gene: TRBJ1-3
abundance: .
v_gene: TRBV12-3/TRBV12-4
d_gene: .
CDR3aa: CASSRGTDTIYF
CDR3nt: TGTGCCAGCAGTCGGGGTACGGACACCATATATTTT

j_gene: TRBJ1-2
abundance: many
v_gene: TRBV7-9
d_gene: .
CDR3aa: CASSESTGGGYGYTF
CDR3nt: TGTGCCAGCAGCGAGAGTACTGGAGGTGGCTATGGCTACACCTTC

j_gene: TRBJ1-1
abundance: many
v_gene: TRBV12-3/TRBV12-4
d_gene: TRBD1
CDR3aa: CASSPGQDTEAFF
CDR3nt: TGTGCCAGCAGTCCTGGACAGGACACTGAAGCTTTCTTT

j_gene: TRBJ2-3
abundance: .
v_gene: TRBV12-3/TRBV12-4
d_gene: TRBD1
CDR3aa: CASRRTGGGTDTQYF
CDR3nt: TGTGCCAGCAGGCGGACAGGGGGAGGCACAGATACGCAGTATTTT

j_gene: TRBJ1-1
abundance: .
v_gene: TRBV12-3/TRBV12-4
d_gene: TRBD1
CDR3aa: CASSRTGGSITEAFF
CDR3nt: TGTGCCAGCAGTCGGACAGGGGGCAGTATCACTGAAGCTTTCTTT

j_gene: TRBJ2-3
abundance: once
v_gene: TRBV11-2
d_gene: .
CDR3aa: CASSLVLGTDTQYF
CDR3nt: TGTGCCAGCAGCTTAGTTCTGGGAACAGATACGCAGTATTTT

j_gene: TRBJ1-3
abundance: .
v_gene: TRBV4-1
d_gene: .
CDR3aa: CASSQEGGLRAGNTIYF
CDR3nt: TGTGCCAGCAGCCAAGAAGGGGGGCTGAGGGCAGGAAACACCATATATTTT

j_gene: TRBJ1-5
abundance: few
v_gene: TRBV20-1
d_gene: .
CDR3aa: CSARATTAYQPQHF
CDR3nt: TGCAGTGCTAGAGCCACGACAGCGTATCAGCCCCAGCATTTT

j_gene: TRBJ1-2
abundance: few
v_gene: TRBV6-1
d_gene: TRBD1
CDR3aa: CARETGTGVYGYTF
CDR3nt: TGTGCCAGGGAAACCGGGACAGGGGTCTATGGCTACACCTTC

j_gene: TRBJ1-2
abundance: .
v_gene: TRBV29-1
d_gene: .
CDR3aa: CSVWRGIDYGYTF
CDR3nt: TGCAGCGTTTGGCGGGGGATCGACTATGGCTACACCTTC

j_gene: TRBJ2-3
abundance: many
v_gene: TRBV5-4
d_gene: TRBD2
CDR3aa: CASSLSGGTDTQYF
CDR3nt: TGTGCCAGCAGCTTGAGCGGGGGCACAGATACGCAGTATTTT

j_gene: TRBJ2-3
abundance: .
v_gene: TRBV6-6
d_gene: .
CDR3aa: CASSAGGTATDTQYF
CDR3nt: TGTGCCAGCAGTGCCGGCGGGACAGCTACAGATACGCAGTATTTT

j_gene: TRBJ1-1
abundance: .
v_gene: TRBV28
d_gene: .
CDR3aa: CASEKKNTEAFF
CDR3nt: TGTGCCAGCGAAAAGAAAAACACTGAAGCTTTCTTT

j_gene: TRBJ2-6
abundance: .
v_gene: TRBV6-1
d_gene: TRBD1
CDR3aa: CASSAGTGAYSGANVLTF
CDR3nt: TGTGCCAGCAGTGCCGGGACAGGGGCCTACTCTGGGGCCAACGTCCTGACTTTC

j_gene: TRBJ2-3
abundance: .
v_gene: TRBV11-2
d_gene: .
CDR3aa: CASRVGLGARGTDTQYF
CDR3nt: TGTGCCAGCAGGGTAGGATTGGGGGCGAGGGGCACAGATACGCAGTATTTT

j_gene: TRBJ2-3
abundance: few
v_gene: TRBV14
d_gene: .
CDR3aa: CASSQSLGYSADTQYF
CDR3nt: TGTGCCAGCAGCCAATCGCTCGGATACTCGGCAGATACGCAGTATTTT

j_gene: TRBJ1-1
abundance: .
v_gene: TRBV12-3/TRBV12-4
d_gene: .
CDR3aa: CASSLGSDGTFF
CDR3nt: TGTGCCAGCAGTTTGGGGTCAGATGGTACTTTCTTT

j_gene: TRBJ2-2
abundance: .
v_gene: TRBV6-2/TRBV6-3
d_gene: TRBD2
CDR3aa: CASSYAPSGRSGELFF
CDR3nt: TGTGCCAGCAGCTACGCCCCTAGCGGGAGGTCCGGGGAGCTGTTTTTT

j_gene: TRBJ1-2
abundance: few
v_gene: TRBV28
d_gene: TRBD1
CDR3aa: CASRTGTEYGYTF
CDR3nt: TGTGCCAGCAGGACAGGGACGGAATATGGCTACACCTTC

j_gene: TRBJ1-3
abundance: many
v_gene: TRBV7-9
d_gene: .
CDR3aa: CASSPENTIYF
CDR3nt: TGTGCCAGCAGCCCCGAAAACACCATATATTTT

j_gene: TRBJ2-4
abundance: .
v_gene: TRBV11-2
d_gene: .
CDR3aa: CASSQPVAVHIQYF
CDR3nt: TGTGCCAGCAGCCAGCCCGTGGCGGTCCACATTCAGTACTTC

j_gene: TRBJ2-2
abundance: many
v_gene: TRBV7-2
d_gene: .
CDR3aa: CASSAQRRNTGELFF
CDR3nt: TGTGCCAGCAGCGCCCAGCGGAGGAACACCGGGGAGCTGTTTTTT

j_gene: TRBJ1-2
abundance: many
v_gene: TRBV7-6
d_gene: .
CDR3aa: CASSLGGEGMDGYTF
CDR3nt: TGTGCCAGCAGCTTAGGGGGGGAAGGGATGGATGGCTACACCTTC

j_gene: TRBJ2-6
abundance: .
v_gene: TRBV7-9
d_gene: .
CDR3aa: CASSLAYGGDSGANVLTF
CDR3nt: TGTGCCAGCAGCTTAGCGTACGGAGGGGACTCTGGGGCCAACGTCCTGACTTTC

j_gene: TRBJ2-7
abundance: .
v_gene: TRBV7-9
d_gene: TRBD2
CDR3aa: CASSSSLGTTREQYF
CDR3nt: TGTGCCAGCAGCTCCTCTCTGGGGACTACGAGAGAGCAGTACTTC

j_gene: TRBJ2-4
abundance: .
v_gene: TRBV20-1
d_gene: .
CDR3aa: CSAEQGRRDKNIQYF
CDR3nt: TGCAGTGCCGAGCAGGGGCGACGGGACAAAAACATTCAGTACTTC

j_gene: TRBJ2-1
abundance: .
v_gene: TRBV29-1
d_gene: TRBD2
CDR3aa: CSVVGTTDNEQFF
CDR3nt: TGCAGCGTTGTTGGGACTACAGACAATGAGCAGTTCTTC

j_gene: TRBJ2-2
abundance: few
v_gene: TRBV12-3/TRBV12-4
d_gene: TRBD1
CDR3aa: CASRRDRGYTGELFF
CDR3nt: TGTGCCAGCCGCCGGGACAGGGGTTACACCGGGGAGCTGTTTTTT

j_gene: TRBJ2-7
abundance: .
v_gene: TRBV19
d_gene: .
CDR3aa: CASSIDPRGYEQYF
CDR3nt: TGTGCCAGTAGTATAGATCCGCGGGGCTACGAGCAGTACTTC

j_gene: TRBJ2-7
abundance: many
v_gene: TRBV7-8
d_gene: TRBD2
CDR3aa: CASSLGLAGYSYEQYF
CDR3nt: TGTGCCAGCAGCTTAGGACTAGCGGGATACTCCTACGAGCAGTACTTC

j_gene: TRBJ2-3
abundance: .
v_gene: TRBV15
d_gene: .
CDR3aa: CATSRDGGRLGADTQYF
CDR3nt: TGTGCCACCAGCAGAGATGGGGGCAGGTTGGGGGCGGATACGCAGTATTTT

j_gene: TRBJ2-4
abundance: .
v_gene: TRBV30
d_gene: .
CDR3aa: CAWSAGGPNWMGAKNIQYF
CDR3nt: TGTGCCTGGAGTGCCGGAGGGCCTAACTGGATGGGAGCCAAAAACATTCAGTACTTC

j_gene: TRBJ1-1
abundance: .
v_gene: TRBV6-1
d_gene: .
CDR3aa: CASSFGRKAFF
CDR3nt: TGTGCCAGCAGTTTTGGTCGAAAAGCTTTCTTT

j_gene: TRBJ2-7
abundance: .
v_gene: TRBV28
d_gene: TRBD2
CDR3aa: CASSPQRGTSGQYF
CDR3nt: TGTGCCAGCAGTCCCCAACGGGGGACTAGCGGGCAGTACTTC

j_gene: TRBJ2-1
abundance: once
v_gene: TRBV10-3
d_gene: .
CDR3aa: CAISRNNEQFF
CDR3nt: TGTGCCATCAGCCGAAACAATGAGCAGTTCTTC

j_gene: TRBJ1-1
abundance: .
v_gene: TRBV11-2
d_gene: .
CDR3aa: CASSFRGGHPGEAFF
CDR3nt: TGTGCCAGCAGCTTTCGGGGGGGGCACCCAGGAGAAGCTTTCTTT

j_gene: TRBJ1-1
abundance: .
v_gene: TRBV11-3
d_gene: .
CDR3aa: CASSLARNTEAFF
CDR3nt: TGTGCCAGCAGCTTAGCTAGGAACACTGAAGCTTTCTTT

j_gene: TRBJ2-1
abundance: few
v_gene: TRBV12-3/TRBV12-4
d_gene: TRBD2
CDR3aa: CAVGGVNEQFF
CDR3nt: TGTGCTGTGGGGGGGGTCAATGAGCAGTTCTTC

j_gene: TRBJ2-7
abundance: many
v_gene: TRBV7-9
d_gene: TRBD2
CDR3aa: CASSPTSGRAYEQYF
CDR3nt: TGTGCCAGCAGCCCGACTAGCGGGAGGGCCTACGAGCAGTACTTC

j_gene: TRBJ2-7
abundance: few
v_gene: TRBV7-8
d_gene: .
CDR3aa: CASSLAPEYEQYF
CDR3nt: TGTGCCAGCAGCTTAGCACCCGAGTACGAGCAGTACTTC

j_gene: TRBJ2-7
abundance: .
v_gene: TRBV12-3/TRBV12-4
d_gene: .
CDR3aa: CASSPYNKPEQYF
CDR3nt: TGTGCCAGCAGTCCCTACAACAAGCCGGAGCAGTACTTC

j_gene: TRBJ2-1
abundance: few
v_gene: TRBV5-6
d_gene: .
CDR3aa: CASSFKGSSYNEQFF
CDR3nt: TGTGCCAGCAGCTTTAAGGGAAGCTCCTACAATGAGCAGTTCTTC

j_gene: TRBJ2-5
abundance: .
v_gene: TRBV4-1
d_gene: TRBD2
CDR3aa: CASRRLAGTKETQYF
CDR3nt: TGCGCCAGCAGACGACTAGCGGGAACGAAAGAGACCCAGTACTTC